The entry that follows covers one T cell receptor (beta chain) sequence. It has no known antigen specificity. The sample holds no much larger clone one base away, and base qualities are not on file. This sample was taken from a study of blood T cell repertoires in COVID-19 (dated by TCRdb to 2018 to 2021). In terms of the full investigation: Samples covering the acute and convalescent phases of COVID-19 were provided by collaborators in the United States, Italy and Spain. Sample metadata almost always included a de-identified subject ID, COVID-19 status, age in years and sex. Where HLA class I and class II types were available, the types were taken from metadata supplied by the sample provider, not from assay-based typing. The samples were drawn from two sources: the first 160 participants of the ongoing ImmuneRACE study, and 1,000 to 1,500 subjects contributed by 6 global collaborators. Subjects who had been exposed to COVID-19, were actively infected with it, or had recovered from it provided the deeply sampled blood TCRbeta repertoires that made up the dataset. The repertoires were made available in a free public database intended to serve as a resource for research on the immune response to SARS-CoV-2. The material from the prospective study consisted of cDNA or gDNA derived from T cells, B-cell-depleted T cells, or PBMCs.

Collaborating institutions collected whole blood in K2EDTA tubes following their own protocols. Collaborator samples were shipped for TCRbeta analysis as frozen whole blood, isolated PBMCs, or DNA extracted from either sample type. TCRbeta CDR3 regions were amplified from genomic DNA using the immunoSEQ Assay, a bias-controlled multiplex PCR. The source study handled its data this way. Within the assay, amplification of reference gene primers was used to estimate how many nucleated cells each sample contained. To quantify the absolute abundance of each unique TCRbeta CDR3 rearrangement, sequence reads were collapsed and filtered. For each sample, productive Simpson clonality was calculated as the square root of Simpson's diversity index across productive rearrangements. TCRdb's version of the immuneACCESS table is confined to in-frame rearrangements and falls short of the full clone set. An unresolved V gene accounts for under half of the shortfall where checked; the remainder is of unknown origin. Clone size and the V and J calls come from that table; the DNA yielded D and trimming. The sample data list about 160,000 clones, and more than 70% of these were observed just once. Clones ranked in the top ten supply around 3% of the sample.

A distance of 15 bases separates the germline ends of V and J, which lose 3 bases and 6 bases respectively. The germline V gene (reference sequence) sets CDR1 to WNHNN and CDR2 to SYGVQD. Measured from the cysteine to the phenylalanine, the CDR3 is 15 residues long. The CDR3 DNA has 45 bases and is translated from base 1. What the authors observed across the whole study: Clinical and demographic metadata were provided uncurated, with the amount varying by source and participant.

The receptor was derived from a man aged 55 to 70 with acute or convalescent COVID-19. The rearrangement combines TRBV10-1 with TRBJ2-1; the D segment could be TRBD1, given 5 matching bases. The material sequenced was peripheral blood. The CDR3 protein sequence reads: CASSDKARVANEQFF. The bases are TGCGCCAGCAGTGATAAGGCCAGGGTGGCCAATGAGCAGTTCTTC.